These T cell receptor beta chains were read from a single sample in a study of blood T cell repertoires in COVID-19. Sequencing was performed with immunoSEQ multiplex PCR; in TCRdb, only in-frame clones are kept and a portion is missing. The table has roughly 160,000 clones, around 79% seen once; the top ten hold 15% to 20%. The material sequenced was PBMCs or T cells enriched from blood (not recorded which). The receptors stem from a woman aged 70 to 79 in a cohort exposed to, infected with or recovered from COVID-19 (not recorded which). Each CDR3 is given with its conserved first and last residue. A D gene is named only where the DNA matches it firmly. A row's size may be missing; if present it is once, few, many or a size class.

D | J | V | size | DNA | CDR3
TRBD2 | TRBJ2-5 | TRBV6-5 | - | TGTGCCAGCAAAGCGGGAGTACAGGAGACCCAGTACTTC | CASKAGVQETQYF
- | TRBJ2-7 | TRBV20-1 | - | TGCAGTGCTCCTCGCTACTACGAGCAGTACTTC | CSAPRYYEQYF
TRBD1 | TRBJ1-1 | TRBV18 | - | TGTGCCAGCTCCGCCAGACAGGGCATGAACACTGAAGCTTTCTTT | CASSARQGMNTEAFF
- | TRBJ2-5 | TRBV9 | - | TGTGCCAGCTCTCGGGTGTCTGGCGAGACCCAGTACTTC | CASSRVSGETQYF
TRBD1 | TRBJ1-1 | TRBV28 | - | TGTGCCAGCAGTGCCCCCGGACAGGGATGGACTGAAGCTTTCTTT | CASSAPGQGWTEAFF
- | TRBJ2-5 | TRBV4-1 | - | TGCGCCAGCAGCCAAGGCGGCGAGGGTGAGACCCAGTACTTC | CASSQGGEGETQYF
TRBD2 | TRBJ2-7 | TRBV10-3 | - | TGTGCCATCAGTGAGTCGAGTAGCGGGAGGACGAAGCAGTACTTC | CAISESSSGRTKQYF
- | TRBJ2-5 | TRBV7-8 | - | TGTGCCAGCAGCTTAAGCCGAGGGAATTTGGCAGAGACCCAGTACTTC | CASSLSRGNLAETQYF
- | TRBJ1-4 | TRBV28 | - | TGTGCCAGCAGTCCCTTCAGTGCAACTAATGAAAAACTGTTTTTT | CASSPFSATNEKLFF
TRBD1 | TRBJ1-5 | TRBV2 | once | TGTGCCAGCAGTCCGGGACAGGGACATCAGCCCCAGCATTTT | CASSPGQGHQPQHF
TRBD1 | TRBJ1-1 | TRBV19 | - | TGTGCCAGTCAAGACAGGGCAATGAACACTGAAGCTTTCTTT | CASQDRAMNTEAFF
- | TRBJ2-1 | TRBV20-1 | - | TGCAGTGCTATCCCTTACAATGAGCAGTTCTTC | CSAIPYNEQFF
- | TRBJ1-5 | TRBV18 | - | TGTGCCAGCTCACCAGACAGAAATCAGCCCCAGCATTTT | CASSPDRNQPQHF
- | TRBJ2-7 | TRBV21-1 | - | TGTGCCAGCAGCATTCGCAGACGGGAGACAGCCGGCTCCTACGAGCAGTACTTC | CASSIRRRETAGSYEQYF
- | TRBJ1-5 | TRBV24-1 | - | TGTGCCACCAGTGATGGCGGGGGGAGCAATCAGCCCCAGCATTTT | CATSDGGGSNQPQHF
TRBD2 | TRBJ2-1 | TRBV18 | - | TGTGCCAGCTCACGCCTAGCGGGAGGGGTTGAGCAGTTCTTC | CASSRLAGGVEQFF
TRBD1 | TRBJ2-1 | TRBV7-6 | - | TGTGCCAGCAGCTTAGAGGGACAGGGGATCGCAACTAGCTACAATGAGCAGTTCTTC | CASSLEGQGIATSYNEQFF
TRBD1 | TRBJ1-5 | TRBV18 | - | TGTGCCAGCTCACCGACAGGGATCAATCAGCCCCAGCATTTT | CASSPTGINQPQHF
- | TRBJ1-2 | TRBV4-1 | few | TGCGCCAGCAGCCAAGATACCACGGGAGAAGGTTATGGCTACACCTTC | CASSQDTTGEGYGYTF
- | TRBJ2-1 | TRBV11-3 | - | TGTGCCAGCAGCTTGACACAGGGAAACAATGAGCAGTTCTTC | CASSLTQGNNEQFF
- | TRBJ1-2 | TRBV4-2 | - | TGTGCCAGCAGCCAATCCCTTCCCGGCAGGGGCCTTGGCTACACCTTC | CASSQSLPGRGLGYTF
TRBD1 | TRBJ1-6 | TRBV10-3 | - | TGTGCCATCAGGTCGGACAGGGGTGCGGGTTCACCCCTCCACTTT | CAIRSDRGAGSPLHF
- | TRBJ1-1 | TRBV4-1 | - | TGCGCCAGCAGCCAAATATTACGGGGTGATGAAGCTTTCTTT | CASSQILRGDEAFF
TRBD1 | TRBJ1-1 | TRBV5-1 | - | TGCGCCAGCAGCTTGGATCCAGGGGGGACGCGAGCAGCTTTCTTT | CASSLDPGGTRAAFF
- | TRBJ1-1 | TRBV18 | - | TGTGCCAGCTCCAAGACAGGGAACACTGAAGCTTTCTTT | CASSKTGNTEAFF
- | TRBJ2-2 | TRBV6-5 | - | TGTGCCAGCAGTTACTCGATGAGGGTGGACACCGGGGAGCTGTTTTTT | CASSYSMRVDTGELFF
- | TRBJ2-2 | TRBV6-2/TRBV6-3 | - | TGTGCCAGCAGTTACTGGGGAGGAGCGGGGGAGCTGTTTTTT | CASSYWGGAGELFF
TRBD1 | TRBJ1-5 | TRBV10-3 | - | TGTGCCATCAGTGAGTCAGGGGGCGATGAGTCCCAGCATTTT | CAISESGGDESQHF
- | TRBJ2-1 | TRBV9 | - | TGTGCCAGCAGCGTAGCGGGGAATGAGCAGTTCTTC | CASSVAGNEQFF
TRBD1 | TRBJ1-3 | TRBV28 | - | TGTGCCAGCAGTTTGGGGACAGGCGTTTACTCTGGAAACACCATATATTTT | CASSLGTGVYSGNTIYF
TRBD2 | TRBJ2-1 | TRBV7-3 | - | TGTGCCAGCAGCTTAACAGCGGGAGGGCCCGATGAGCAGTTCTTC | CASSLTAGGPDEQFF
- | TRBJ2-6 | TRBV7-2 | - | TGTGCCAGCAGACCGGGGGCTGGGGCCAACGTCCTGACTTTC | CASRPGAGANVLTF
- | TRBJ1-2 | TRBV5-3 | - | TGTGCCAGAAGCTTCCGGGAGAAGGCCAATGGCTACACCTTC | CARSFREKANGYTF
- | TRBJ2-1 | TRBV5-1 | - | TGCGCCAGCAGCTTGGGAGACAACTACAATGAGCAGTTCTTC | CASSLGDNYNEQFF
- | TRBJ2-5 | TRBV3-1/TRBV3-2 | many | TGTGCCAGCAGCTTGGGCCGGATTTCTCGGTGGGAGACCCAGTACTTC | CASSLGRISRWETQYF
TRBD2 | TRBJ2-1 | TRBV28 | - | TGTGCCAGCAGCTTCAGACTAGCGGGAGGGGTTGAGCAGTTCTTC | CASSFRLAGGVEQFF
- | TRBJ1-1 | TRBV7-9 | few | TGTGCCAGCGCTGAAGTTCCAGGGCTGAACACTGAAGCTTTCTTT | CASAEVPGLNTEAFF
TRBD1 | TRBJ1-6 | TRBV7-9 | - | TGTGCCAGCAGCCATCGGGGGACAGAGAATTCACCCCTCCACTTT | CASSHRGTENSPLHF
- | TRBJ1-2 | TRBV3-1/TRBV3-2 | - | TGTGCCAGCAGCCAACAGGGGTACTATGGCTACACCTTC | CASSQQGYYGYTF
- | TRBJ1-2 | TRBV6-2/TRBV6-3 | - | TGTGCCAGCAGTTACGTTCTTGCGTATGGCTACACCTTC | CASSYVLAYGYTF
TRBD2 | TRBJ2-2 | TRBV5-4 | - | TGTGCCAGCGCCTTAGCGGGCGCGAACACCGGGGAGCTGTTTTTT | CASALAGANTGELFF
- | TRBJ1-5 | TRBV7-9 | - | TGTGCCAGCAGCTTAAGGGAGAATCAGCCCCAGCATTTT | CASSLRENQPQHF
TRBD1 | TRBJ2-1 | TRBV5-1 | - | TGCGCCAGCACCCCCGGGACAGCCTACAATGAGCAGTTCTTC | CASTPGTAYNEQFF
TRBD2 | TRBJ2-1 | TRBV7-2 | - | TGTGCCAGCAGCTCGGGACTAGCGACCGCGAATGAGCAGTTCTTC | CASSSGLATANEQFF
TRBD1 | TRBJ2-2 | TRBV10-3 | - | TGTGCCATCAAAGGACAGGGGGGGACCGGGGAGCTGTTTTTT | CAIKGQGGTGELFF
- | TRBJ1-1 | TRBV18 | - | TGTGCCAGCTCACCACCGGGGAGGGTCACTGAAGCTTTCTTT | CASSPPGRVTEAFF
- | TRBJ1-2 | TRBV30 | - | TGTGCCTGGAGCGACGACAGGACTTATGGCTACACCTTC | CAWSDDRTYGYTF
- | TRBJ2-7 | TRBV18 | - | TGTGCCAGCTCACCAAGGACAGAGAACTACGAGCAGTACTTC | CASSPRTENYEQYF